The 10 T cell receptor beta chains listed next were all sequenced from one sample in a study of regulatory T cells in long-lasting Graves disease (dated by TCRdb to the early 2020s). The method behind the library was multiplex PCR. Sequencing took place on an Illumina HiSeq 4000. iRepertoire HTBI primers and Arm-PCR amplification of CDR3 regions were used to construct TCR beta libraries. Using fastp trimming at Q25 and MiXCR clonotype assembly, TCRdb reanalyzed the public sequencing data and kept in-frame beta chains. Records with the same CDR3 protein are collapsed into one entry carrying the most frequent genes and DNA. In this sample the table shows 530,000 or so distinct CDR3 sequences, roughly 14% of which occur a single time. The top ten hold over 7.5% of the sample. In light of the paper, this sample's time point label describes: newly diagnosed GD, antithyroid drugs for less than 3 months. For both TCR sequencing and RNA sequencing, RNA was extracted from PBMCs using TRIzol.

The data were also submitted as part of a second study, on T cells in Graves' hyperthyroidism and ophthalmopathy.

Sequencing used peripheral blood mononuclear cells (PBMCs), obtained at new diagnosis, from a patient treated with antithyroid drugs. These receptors were collected from a man younger than 40 with Graves disease. Donor details come from another sample of the same person, matched by shared clones.

The sample holds a few counts of this clonotype. The V call is TRBV7-3, the J call TRBJ2-7; weak D call: TRBD2 (6 bases). The CDR3 covers 15 residues. Germline-derived CDR1 and CDR2 are SGHTA and FQGTGA. Between the trimmed V and J ends, which lost 1 base and 1 base, there was a span of 11 bases. The CDR3 loop reads CASSLSSSASYEQYF. DNA for the CDR3: TGTGCCAGCAGCTTAAGCTCTAGCGCATCCTACGAGCAGTACTTC.

In its sample, this clonotype was seen a few times. The chain uses TRBV20-1 and TRBJ2-1; 11 nucleotides align to TRBD2. This CDR3 spans 18 amino acids. The V and J ends lost 3 bases and 1 base, in that order; junction bases with no gene match: 11. Per the germline V gene, CDR1 is DFQATT and CDR2 is SNEGSKA (reference sequence). Here the CDR3 DNA reads TGCAGTGCTAGCCGGGCTAGCGGGAGGAGGAGGTCCTACAATGAGCAGTTCTTC. Its protein is CSASRASGRRRSYNEQFF.

This clonotype has at least ten counts. CDR3 in amino acids: CASSLKSGTGPRDTQYF. The CDR3 DNA is TGTGCCAGCAGTTTAAAATCTGGGACAGGCCCTAGGGATACGCAGTATTTT. The chain carries TRBV27 and TRBJ2-3, with 8 bases fitting TRBD1. CDR1 MNHEY and CDR2 SMNVEV come from the germline V gene (reference sequence). The CDR3 covers 17 residues. V shed 2 bases, J shed 6 bases, and the junction held 13 bases outside the gene matches.

This rearrangement joins TRBV9 to TRBJ2-2; 10 bases line up with TRBD2. Germline lookup yields CDR1 SGDLS and CDR2 YYNGEE. CDR3 length equals 18 residues. The ends lost 3 bases at V and 0 bases at J; junction bases unmatched: 8. The CDR3 nucleotides are TGTGCCAGCAGCGAAGTAGCGGGAGGCTCCACGAACACCGGGGAGCTGTTTTTT. Protein: CASSEVAGGSTNTGELFF.

The rearrangement uses TRBV5-1 and TRBJ1-2; 7 bases are shared with TRBD1. This CDR3 is built from 15 residues. With V trimmed by 4 bases and J by 4 bases, 10 bases remained unmatched. Germline CDR1 is SGHRS and CDR2 is YFSETQ. CDR3 sequence (DNA): TGCGCCAGCAGCCCTGGTGGGACAGAATCCTATGGCTACACCTTC. This gives the protein CASSPGGTESYGYTF.

The chain carries TRBV5-5 and TRBJ2-4; TRBD2 matches at 11 bases. The length of the CDR3 is 15 residues. The germline V gene encodes CDR1 SGHKS and CDR2 YYEKEE (reference sequence). Losses at the gene ends were 1 base for V and 6 bases for J; bases not matched to a gene: 3. CDR3 region: CASSLSGTSGNIQYF. CDR3 sequence (DNA): TGTGCCAGCAGCTTGTCGGGGACTAGCGGAAACATTCAGTACTTC. The entire variable domain, with the rest obtained from reference TRBV5-5 and TRBJ2-4, is as follows: DAGVTQSPTHLIKTRGQQVTLRCSPISGHKSVSWYQQVLGQGPQFIFQYYEKEERGRGNFPDRFSARQFPNYSSELNVNALLLGDSALYLCASSLSGTSGNIQYFGAGTRLSVL.

Many counts were recorded for this clonotype. V is TRBV3-1 and J is TRBJ2-7; D unresolved. The CDR3 contains 14 residues. CDR1 LGHDT and CDR2 YNNKEL come from the germline V gene (reference sequence). V shed 5 bases and J shed 3 bases, with 14 bases lying between them. The CDR3 is CASSAGETIYEQYF. DNA of the CDR3: TGTGCCAGCAGCGCCGGTGAGACCATCTACGAGCAGTACTTC.

This clonotype was detected ten times or more. CDR3 in amino acids: CASSSITTKRQRDGYTF. The DNA for the CDR3 is TGTGCCAGCAGTTCCATAACTACGAAAAGACAGAGAGATGGCTACACCTTC. The chain has TRBV12-3 or TRBV12-4 and TRBJ1-2, with a weak D call TRBD1 (5 bases). V was shortened by 4 bases and J by 6 bases, with 24 bases between the two germline ends. CDR3 length equals 17 residues.

The chain joins TRBV4-2 to TRBJ2-7, with a tentative D call TRBD2 (5 bases). The CDR3 runs 12 residues. Trimming took 0 bases from V and 8 from J, leaving 8 bases between them. Germline V gives CDR1 LGHNA, CDR2 YNFKEQ. CDR3 loop: CASSQDRGQQYF. The CDR3 nucleotides read TGTGCCAGCAGCCAAGACCGGGGTCAGCAGTACTTC.

This clonotype was observed at least ten times. The DNA for the CDR3 is TGCGCCAGCAGCTCCGGACTAGCGGGAGGCCCTACCTACGAGCAGTACTTC. Residues: CASSSGLAGGPTYEQYF. This rearrangement joins TRBV5-1 to TRBJ2-7, with 14 bases lining up with TRBD2. J lost 2 bases, V lost 3 bases, and 7 bases had no gene match. This CDR3 has 17 residues. CDR1 is SGHRS, CDR2 YFSETQ, per germline.